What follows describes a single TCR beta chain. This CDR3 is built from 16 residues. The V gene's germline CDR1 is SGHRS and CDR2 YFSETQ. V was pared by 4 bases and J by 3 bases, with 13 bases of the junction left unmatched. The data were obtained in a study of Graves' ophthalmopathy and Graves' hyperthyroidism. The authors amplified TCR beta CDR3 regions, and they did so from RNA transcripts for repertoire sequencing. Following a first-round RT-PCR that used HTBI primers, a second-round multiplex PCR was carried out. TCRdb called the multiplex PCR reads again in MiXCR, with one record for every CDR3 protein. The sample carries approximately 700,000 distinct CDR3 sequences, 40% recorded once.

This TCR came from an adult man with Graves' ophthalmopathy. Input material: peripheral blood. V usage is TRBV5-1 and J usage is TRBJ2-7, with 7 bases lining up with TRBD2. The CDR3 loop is CASSVEASGLNYEQYF. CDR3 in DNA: TGCGCCAGCAGCGTTGAAGCTAGCGGACTAAACTACGAGCAGTACTTC.